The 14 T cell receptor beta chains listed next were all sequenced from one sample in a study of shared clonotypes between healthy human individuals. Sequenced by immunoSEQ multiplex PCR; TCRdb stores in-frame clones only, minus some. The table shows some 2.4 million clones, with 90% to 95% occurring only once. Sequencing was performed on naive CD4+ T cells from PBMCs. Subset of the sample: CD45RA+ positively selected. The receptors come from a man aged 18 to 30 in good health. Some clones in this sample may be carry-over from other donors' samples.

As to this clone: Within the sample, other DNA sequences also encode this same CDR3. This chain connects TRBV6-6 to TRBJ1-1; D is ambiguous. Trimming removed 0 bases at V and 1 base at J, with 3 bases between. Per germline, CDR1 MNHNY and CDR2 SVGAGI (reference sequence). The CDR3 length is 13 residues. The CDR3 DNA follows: TGTGCCAGCAGTTACTCATCGAACACTGAAGCTTTCTTT. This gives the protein CASSYSSNTEAFF.

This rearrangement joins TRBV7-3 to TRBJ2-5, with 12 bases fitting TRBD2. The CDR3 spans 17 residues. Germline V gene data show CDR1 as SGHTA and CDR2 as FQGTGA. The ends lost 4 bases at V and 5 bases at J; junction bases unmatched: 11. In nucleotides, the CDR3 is TGTGCCAGCAGCTCCGGGACTAGCGGGCGGGCAGGGGAGACCCAGTACTTC. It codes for CASSSGTSGRAGETQYF.

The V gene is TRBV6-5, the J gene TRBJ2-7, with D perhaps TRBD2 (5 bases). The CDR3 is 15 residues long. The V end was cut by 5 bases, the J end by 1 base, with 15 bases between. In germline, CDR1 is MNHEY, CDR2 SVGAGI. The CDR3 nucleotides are TGTGCCAGCAGTCCGACGAGGGCCGGATCCTACGAGCAGTACTTC. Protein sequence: CASSPTRAGSYEQYF.

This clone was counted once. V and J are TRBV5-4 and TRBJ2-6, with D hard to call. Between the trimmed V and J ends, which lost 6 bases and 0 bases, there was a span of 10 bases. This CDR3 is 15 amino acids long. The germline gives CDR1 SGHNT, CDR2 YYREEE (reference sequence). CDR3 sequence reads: CASNLEYSGANVLTF. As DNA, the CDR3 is TGTGCCAGCAATCTGGAGTACTCTGGGGCCAACGTCCTGACTTTC.

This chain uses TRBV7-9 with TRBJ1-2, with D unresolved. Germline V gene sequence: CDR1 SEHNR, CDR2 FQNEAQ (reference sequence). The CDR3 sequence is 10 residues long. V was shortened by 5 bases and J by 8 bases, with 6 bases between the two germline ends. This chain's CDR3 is CASSPDGYTF. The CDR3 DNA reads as TGTGCCAGCAGCCCCGACGGCTACACCTTC.

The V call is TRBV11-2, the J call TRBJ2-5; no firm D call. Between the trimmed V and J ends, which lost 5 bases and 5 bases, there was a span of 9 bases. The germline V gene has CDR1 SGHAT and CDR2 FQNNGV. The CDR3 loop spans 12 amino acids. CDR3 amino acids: CASSQLVETQYF. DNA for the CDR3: TGTGCCAGCAGCCAGCTGGTGGAGACCCAGTACTTC.

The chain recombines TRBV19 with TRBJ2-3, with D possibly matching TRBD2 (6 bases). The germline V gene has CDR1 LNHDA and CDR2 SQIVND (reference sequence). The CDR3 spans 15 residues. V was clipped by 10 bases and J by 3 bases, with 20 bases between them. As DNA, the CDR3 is TGTGCCACAACGGCTAGCGTGGTTAGAACAGATACGCAGTATTTT. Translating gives CATTASVVRTDTQYF.

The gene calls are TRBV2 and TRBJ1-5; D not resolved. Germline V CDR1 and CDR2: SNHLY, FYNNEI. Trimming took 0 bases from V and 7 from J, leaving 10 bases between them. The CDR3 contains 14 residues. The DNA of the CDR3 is TGTGCCAGCAGTGAAGCGCTTCGGAGCCAGCCCCAGCATTTT. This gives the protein CASSEALRSQPQHF.

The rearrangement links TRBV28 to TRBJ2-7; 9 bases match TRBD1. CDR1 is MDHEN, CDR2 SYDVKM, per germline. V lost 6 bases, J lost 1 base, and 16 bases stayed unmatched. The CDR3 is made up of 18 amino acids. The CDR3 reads CASRARPGQGTGSYEQYF. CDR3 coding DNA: TGTGCCAGCAGGGCACGTCCAGGACAGGGGACGGGATCCTACGAGCAGTACTTC.

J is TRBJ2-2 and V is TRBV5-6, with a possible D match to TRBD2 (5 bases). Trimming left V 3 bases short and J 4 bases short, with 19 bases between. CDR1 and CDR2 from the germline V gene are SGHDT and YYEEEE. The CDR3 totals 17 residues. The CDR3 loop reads CASSSWALVMGTGELFF. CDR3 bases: TGTGCCAGCAGCTCGTGGGCACTAGTTATGGGCACCGGGGAGCTGTTTTTT.

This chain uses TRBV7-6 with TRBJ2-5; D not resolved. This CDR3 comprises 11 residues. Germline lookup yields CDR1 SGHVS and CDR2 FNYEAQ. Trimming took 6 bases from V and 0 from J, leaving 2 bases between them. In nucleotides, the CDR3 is TGTGCCAGCAGACACCAAGAGACCCAGTACTTC. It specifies CASRHQETQYF.

Written as DNA, the CDR3 is TGTGCCAGCAGCTTAATCGGGTCCACGTCGAGCTCTGGAAACACCATATATTTT. This codes for CASSLIGSTSSSGNTIYF. J is TRBJ1-3 and V is TRBV7-3; no clear D. The CDR3 is 18 residues long. The ends were cut back, 1 base at V and 0 bases at J, with 16 bases in the middle. Per the germline V gene, CDR1 is SGHTA and CDR2 is FQGTGA.

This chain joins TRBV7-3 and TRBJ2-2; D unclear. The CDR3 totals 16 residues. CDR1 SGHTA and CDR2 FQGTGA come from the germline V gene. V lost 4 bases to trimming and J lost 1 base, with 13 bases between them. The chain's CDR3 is CASSSFADKNTGELFF. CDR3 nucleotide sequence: TGTGCCAGCAGCTCCTTTGCGGATAAGAACACCGGGGAGCTGTTTTTT. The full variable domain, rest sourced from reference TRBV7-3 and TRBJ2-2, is GAGVSQTPSNKVTEKGKYVELRCDPISGHTALYWYRQSLGQGPEFLIYFQGTGAADDSGLPNDRFFAVRPEGSVSTLKIQRTERGDSAVYLCASSSFADKNTGELFFGEGSRLTVL.

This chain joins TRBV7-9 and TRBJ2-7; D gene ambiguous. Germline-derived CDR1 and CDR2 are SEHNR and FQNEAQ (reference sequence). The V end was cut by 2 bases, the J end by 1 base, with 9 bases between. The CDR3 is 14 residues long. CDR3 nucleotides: TGTGCCAGCAGCTTAACTCCTCCTTCCTACGAGCAGTACTTC. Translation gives CASSLTPPSYEQYF.